This T cell receptor beta chain originates from a study of blood T cell repertoires in COVID-19. TCRdb keeps only in-frame clones here, not all; method: immunoSEQ multiplex PCR. This table has roughly 42,000 clones, 79% appearing once. The CDR3 has 16 amino acids. Per germline, CDR1 LNHDA and CDR2 SQIVND (reference sequence). J gave up 0 bases and V 6 bases, and 10 bases lay outside the gene matches. The chain uses TRBV19 and TRBJ1-2; 7 nucleotides align to TRBD1. Sequenced: peripheral blood. This receptor was taken from a woman of 80 years or more with acute or convalescent COVID-19. The CDR3 DNA follows: TGTGCCAGTAGCCAAGGGGACAGTTTCACTAACTATGGCTACACCTTC. Amino acids: CASSQGDSFTNYGYTF.